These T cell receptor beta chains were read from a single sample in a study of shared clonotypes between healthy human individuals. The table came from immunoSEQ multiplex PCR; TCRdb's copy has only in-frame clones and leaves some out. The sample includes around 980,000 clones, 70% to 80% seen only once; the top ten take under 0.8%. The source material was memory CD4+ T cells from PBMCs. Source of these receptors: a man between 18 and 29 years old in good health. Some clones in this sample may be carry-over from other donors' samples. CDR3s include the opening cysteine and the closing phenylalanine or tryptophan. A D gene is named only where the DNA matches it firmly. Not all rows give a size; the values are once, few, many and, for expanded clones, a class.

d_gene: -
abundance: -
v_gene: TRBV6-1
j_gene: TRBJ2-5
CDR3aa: CASTRWIQETQYF
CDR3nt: TGTGCCAGCACCCGGTGGATTCAAGAGACCCAGTACTTC

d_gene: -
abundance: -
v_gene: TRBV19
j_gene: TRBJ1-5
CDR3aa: CASSIAGGNQPQHF
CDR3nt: TGTGCCAGTAGTATAGCAGGGGGCAATCAGCCCCAGCATTTT

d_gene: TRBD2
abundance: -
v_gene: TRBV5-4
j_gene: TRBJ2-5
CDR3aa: CASSQGEGKGETQYF
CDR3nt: TGTGCCAGCAGCCAAGGGGAGGGGAAGGGGGAGACCCAGTACTTC

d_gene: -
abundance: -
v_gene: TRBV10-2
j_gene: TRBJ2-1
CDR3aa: CASSESTLVYNEQFF
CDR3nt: TGCGCCAGCAGTGAGTCGACTCTGGTGTACAATGAGCAGTTCTTC

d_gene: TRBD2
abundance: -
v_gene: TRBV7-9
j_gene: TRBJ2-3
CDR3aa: CASNLYWGGRPQATDTQYF
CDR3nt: TGTGCCAGCAACCTTTACTGGGGCGGGAGACCCCAAGCCACAGATACGCAGTATTTT

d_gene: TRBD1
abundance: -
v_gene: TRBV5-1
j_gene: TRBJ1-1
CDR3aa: CASSSGQGAGTEAFF
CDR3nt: TGCGCCAGCAGCTCCGGACAGGGGGCCGGCACTGAAGCTTTCTTT

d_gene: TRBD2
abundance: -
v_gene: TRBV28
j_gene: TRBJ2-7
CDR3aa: CASLRTSGRVEQYF
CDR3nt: TGTGCCAGCCTTCGGACTAGCGGGAGGGTAGAGCAGTACTTC

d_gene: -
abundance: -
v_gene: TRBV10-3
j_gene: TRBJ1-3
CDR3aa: CAISDDLNTIYF
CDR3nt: TGTGCCATCAGTGACGACCTAAACACCATATATTTT

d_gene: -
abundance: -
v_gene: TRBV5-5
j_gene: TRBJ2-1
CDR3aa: CASSLGASDNEQFF
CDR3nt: TGTGCCAGCAGCTTGGGGGCCTCGGACAATGAGCAGTTCTTC

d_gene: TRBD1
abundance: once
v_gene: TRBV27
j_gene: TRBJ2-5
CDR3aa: CASSGVGRGIETQYF
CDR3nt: TGTGCCAGCAGTGGCGTTGGCAGGGGGATAGAGACCCAGTACTTC

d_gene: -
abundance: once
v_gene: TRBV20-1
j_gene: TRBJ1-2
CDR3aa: CRVLGNYGYTF
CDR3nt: TGCAGAGTGCTCGGGAACTATGGCTACACCTTC

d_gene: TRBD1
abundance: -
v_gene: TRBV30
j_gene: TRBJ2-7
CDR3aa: CAWSLADRDTGEQYF
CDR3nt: TGTGCCTGGAGTCTTGCGGACAGGGATACAGGGGAGCAGTACTTC

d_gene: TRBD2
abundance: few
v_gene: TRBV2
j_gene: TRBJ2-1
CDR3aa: CASSVMGLAGEVSYNEQFF
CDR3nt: TGTGCCAGCAGTGTTATGGGACTAGCGGGAGAGGTTTCCTACAATGAGCAGTTCTTC

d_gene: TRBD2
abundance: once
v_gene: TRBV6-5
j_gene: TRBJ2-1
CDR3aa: CASRRTSSNEQFF
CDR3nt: TGTGCCAGCAGGCGGACTAGTAGCAATGAGCAGTTCTTC

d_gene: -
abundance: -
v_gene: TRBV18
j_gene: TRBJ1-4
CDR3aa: CASSGQKNEKLFF
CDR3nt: TGTGCCAGCTCAGGGCAGAAAAATGAAAAACTGTTTTTT

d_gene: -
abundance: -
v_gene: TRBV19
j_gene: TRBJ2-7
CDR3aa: CASSIFMRASPSYEQYF
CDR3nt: TGTGCCAGTAGTATATTCATGAGGGCCTCCCCGTCCTACGAGCAGTACTTC

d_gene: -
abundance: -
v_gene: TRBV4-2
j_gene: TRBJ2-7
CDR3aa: CASSQDLNVYEQYF
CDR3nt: TGTGCCAGCAGCCAAGATCTAAACGTCTACGAGCAGTACTTC

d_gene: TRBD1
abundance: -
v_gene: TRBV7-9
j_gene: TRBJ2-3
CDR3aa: CASRGDRVGTDTQYF
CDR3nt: TGTGCCAGCAGAGGAGACAGGGTAGGGACAGATACGCAGTATTTT

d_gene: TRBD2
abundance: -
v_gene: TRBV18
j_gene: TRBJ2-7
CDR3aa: CASSPGTSVIYEQYF
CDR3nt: TGTGCCAGCTCACCTGGGACTAGCGTCATCTACGAGCAGTACTTC

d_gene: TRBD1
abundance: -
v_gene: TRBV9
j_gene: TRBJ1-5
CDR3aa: CASSVMPDRNQPQHF
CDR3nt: TGTGCCAGCAGCGTAATGCCGGACAGGAATCAGCCCCAGCATTTT

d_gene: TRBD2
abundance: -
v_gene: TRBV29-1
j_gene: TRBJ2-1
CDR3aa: CSVERGRAGNEQFF
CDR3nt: TGCAGCGTTGAACGCGGGAGGGCCGGTAATGAGCAGTTCTTC

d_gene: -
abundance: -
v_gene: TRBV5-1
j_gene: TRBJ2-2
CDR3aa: CASSLVGGNTGELFF
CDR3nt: TGCGCCAGCAGCTTGGTTGGGGGAAACACCGGGGAGCTGTTTTTT

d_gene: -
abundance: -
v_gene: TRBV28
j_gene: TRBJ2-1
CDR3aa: CASSLPKGGSSYNEQFF
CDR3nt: TGTGCCAGCAGTTTACCTAAGGGGGGAAGCTCCTACAATGAGCAGTTCTTC

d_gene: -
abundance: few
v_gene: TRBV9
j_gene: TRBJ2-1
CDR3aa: CASSVDRGGSLINEQFF
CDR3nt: TGTGCCAGCAGCGTAGACCGAGGCGGGTCTCTTATCAATGAGCAGTTCTTC

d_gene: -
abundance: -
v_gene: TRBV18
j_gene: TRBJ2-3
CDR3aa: CASSPPLDTQYF
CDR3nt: TGTGCCAGCTCACCACCCTTGGATACGCAGTATTTT

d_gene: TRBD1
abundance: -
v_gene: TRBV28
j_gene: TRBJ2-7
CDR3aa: CASNTGTGSYEQYF
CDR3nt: TGTGCCAGCAACACCGGGACAGGGTCCTACGAGCAGTACTTC

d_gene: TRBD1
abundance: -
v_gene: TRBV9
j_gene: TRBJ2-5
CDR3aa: CASSVAVARGETQYF
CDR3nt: TGTGCCAGCAGCGTAGCGGTGGCCAGGGGGGAGACCCAGTACTTC

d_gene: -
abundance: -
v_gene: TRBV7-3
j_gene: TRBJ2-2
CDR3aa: CASSLNAGPNTGELFF
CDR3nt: TGTGCCAGCAGCTTAAATGCGGGGCCGAACACCGGGGAGCTGTTTTTT

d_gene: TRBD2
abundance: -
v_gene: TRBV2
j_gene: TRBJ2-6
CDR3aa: CASSTPSGRKTGANVLTF
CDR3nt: TGTGCCAGCAGTACCCCTAGCGGGAGGAAAACCGGGGCCAACGTCCTGACTTTC

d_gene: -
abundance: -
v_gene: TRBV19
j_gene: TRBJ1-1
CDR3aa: CASSIFGGEAFF
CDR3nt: TGTGCCAGTAGTATCTTTGGAGGGGAAGCTTTCTTT

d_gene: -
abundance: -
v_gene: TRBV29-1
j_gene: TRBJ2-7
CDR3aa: CSALVGQNSYEQYF
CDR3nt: TGCAGCGCCCTCGTTGGACAGAACTCCTACGAGCAGTACTTC

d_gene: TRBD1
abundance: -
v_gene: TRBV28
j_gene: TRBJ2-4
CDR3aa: CASSLWQTGITNIQYF
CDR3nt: TGTGCCAGCAGTTTGTGGCAGACAGGGATAACAAACATTCAGTACTTC

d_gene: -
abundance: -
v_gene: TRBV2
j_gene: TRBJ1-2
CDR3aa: CASRPRGRDYGYTF
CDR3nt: TGTGCCAGCAGGCCCCGGGGGCGGGACTATGGCTACACCTTC

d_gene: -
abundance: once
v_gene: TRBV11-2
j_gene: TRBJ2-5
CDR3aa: CASRRWDSTTEGGTQYF
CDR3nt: TGTGCCAGCAGGAGATGGGACAGCACTACTGAGGGGGGGACCCAGTACTTC

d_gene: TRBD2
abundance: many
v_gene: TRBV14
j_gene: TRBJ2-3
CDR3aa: CASSHPRGGFDTQYF
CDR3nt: TGTGCCAGCAGCCACCCCCGGGGGGGGTTCGATACGCAGTATTTT

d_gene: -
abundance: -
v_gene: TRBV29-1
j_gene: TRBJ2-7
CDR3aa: CSVAVRLETYEQYF
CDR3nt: TGCAGCGTTGCTGTGCGACTTGAAACCTACGAGCAGTACTTC

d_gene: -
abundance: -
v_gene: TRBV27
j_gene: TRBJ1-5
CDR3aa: CASSLGGAKVQPQHF
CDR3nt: TGTGCCAGCAGTTTGGGGGGGGCAAAGGTTCAGCCCCAGCATTTT

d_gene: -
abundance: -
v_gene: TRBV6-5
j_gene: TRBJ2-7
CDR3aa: CASSYWGHEQYF
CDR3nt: TGTGCCAGCAGTTATTGGGGCCACGAGCAGTACTTC

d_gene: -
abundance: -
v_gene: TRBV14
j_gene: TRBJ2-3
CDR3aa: CASSQGWGPDTQYF
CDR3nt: TGTGCCAGCAGCCAAGGCTGGGGACCCGATACGCAGTATTTT

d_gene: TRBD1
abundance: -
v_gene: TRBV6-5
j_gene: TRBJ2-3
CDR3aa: CASSYGTGGLPHF
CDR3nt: TGTGCCAGCAGTTACGGAACAGGGGGATTGCCCCATTTT

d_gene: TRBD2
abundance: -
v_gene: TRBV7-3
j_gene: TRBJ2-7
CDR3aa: CASSRLAGGYEQYF
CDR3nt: TGTGCCAGCAGCCGTCTAGCGGGGGGCTACGAGCAGTACTTC

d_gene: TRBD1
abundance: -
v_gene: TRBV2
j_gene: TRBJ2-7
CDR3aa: CASTEDRAPVGQYF
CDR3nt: TGTGCCAGCACTGAAGACAGGGCCCCCGTCGGGCAGTACTTC

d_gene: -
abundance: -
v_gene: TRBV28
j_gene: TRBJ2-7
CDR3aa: CASSSPSSLYEQYF
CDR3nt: TGTGCCAGCAGCTCCCCATCGTCCCTCTACGAGCAGTACTTC

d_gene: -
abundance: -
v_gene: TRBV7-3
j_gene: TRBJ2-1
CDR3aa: CASSLRGGTEQFF
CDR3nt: TGTGCCAGCAGCTTAAGGGGAGGAACCGAGCAGTTCTTC

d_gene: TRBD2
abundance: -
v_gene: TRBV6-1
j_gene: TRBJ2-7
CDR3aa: CASSEASWTGGTSGYEQYF
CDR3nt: TGTGCCAGCAGTGAAGCATCCTGGACAGGAGGGACTAGCGGCTACGAGCAGTACTTC

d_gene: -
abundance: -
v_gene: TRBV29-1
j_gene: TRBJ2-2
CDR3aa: CSVEQQAYTGELFF
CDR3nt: TGCAGCGTTGAGCAACAGGCCTACACCGGGGAGCTGTTTTTT

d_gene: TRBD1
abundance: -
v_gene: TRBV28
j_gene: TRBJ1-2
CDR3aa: CASSPRDRGYGYTF
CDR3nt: TGTGCCAGCAGTCCTCGGGACAGAGGCTATGGCTACACCTTC

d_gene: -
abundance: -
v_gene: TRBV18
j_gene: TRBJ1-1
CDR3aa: CASSPERLTEAFF
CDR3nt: TGTGCCAGCTCACCAGAGCGGTTAACTGAAGCTTTCTTT

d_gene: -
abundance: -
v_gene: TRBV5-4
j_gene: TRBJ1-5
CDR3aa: CASSRVSENQPQHF
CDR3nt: TGTGCCAGCAGCCGCGTGTCTGAAAATCAGCCCCAGCATTTT